These 20 T cell receptor beta chains share one sample of origin, sequenced in a study of blood T cell repertoires in COVID-19. Produced via immunoSEQ multiplex PCR; TCRdb's table is partial and in-frame only. Altogether tens of thousands of clones are present, roughly 86% being singletons, with the ten largest covering roughly 4.5%. Source material: peripheral blood. Receptors were obtained from a man aged 50-59 years with active or convalescent COVID-19.

In nucleotides, the CDR3 is TGTGCCAGCAGCTTAGTGGACAGCACTTATGGCTACACCTTC. It is translated as CASSLVDSTYGYTF. The V gene is TRBV7-2, the J gene TRBJ1-2; perhaps TRBD1 as D (6 bases). The germline V gene has CDR1 SGHTA and CDR2 FQGNSA. This CDR3 spans 14 amino acids. V was clipped by 1 base and J by 5 bases, with 11 bases between them.

This clone was recorded once. The chain uses TRBV19 and TRBJ1-2; D is perhaps TRBD1 (6 bases). This CDR3 region has 13 residues. Trimming removed 3 bases from V and 5 bases from J, with 10 bases in between. The V gene's germline CDR1 is LNHDA and CDR2 SQIVND (reference sequence). CDR3 sequence (DNA): TGTGCCAGTAGTATTGAGGGGGATTATGGCTACACCTTC. This codes for CASSIEGDYGYTF.

The V call is TRBV10-3, the J call TRBJ1-1, with 7 bases identical to TRBD1. The CDR3 has 12 amino acids. Per germline, CDR1 ENHRY and CDR2 SYGVKD. The junction had 6 bases not matched to a gene; V was cut back by 3 bases and J by 11 bases. The CDR3 loop is CAISEPGQSAFF. The DNA of the CDR3 is TGTGCCATCAGTGAACCGGGACAGTCGGCTTTCTTT.

The J gene is TRBJ1-1, the V gene TRBV19, with D possibly TRBD1 on 6 matching bases. Germline V gene sequence: CDR1 LNHDA, CDR2 SQIVND (reference sequence). Trimming removed 7 bases at V and 1 base at J, with 10 bases between. The CDR3 is made up of 13 amino acids. CDR3 DNA sequence: TGTGCCAGTATCAAGGACAGGAACACTGAAGCTTTCTTT. It encodes CASIKDRNTEAFF.

The gene calls are TRBV6-5 and TRBJ2-5, with 7 positions matching TRBD2. CDR3 length equals 15 residues. Per germline, CDR1 MNHEY and CDR2 SVGAGI. Trimming cost V 7 bases and J 5 bases; bases outside gene matches: 13. CDR3 in DNA: TGTGCCAGCATGGCTAGCGGACGCCCGGGGGAGACCCAGTACTTC. Translating gives CASMASGRPGETQYF.

The CDR3 spells CASSSLGLAGPFEQYF. The CDR3 nucleotides are TGTGCCAGCAGTTCACTCGGACTAGCGGGGCCCTTTGAGCAGTACTTC. The gene calls are TRBV11-2 and TRBJ2-7; 12 bases match TRBD2. This CDR3 contains 16 residues. V shed 6 bases and J 7 bases; nucleotides not matched to a gene: 13. Germline CDR1 is SGHAT and CDR2 is FQNNGV.

The gene calls are TRBV7-2 and TRBJ1-4; 10 bases are a match to TRBD1. There are 18 residues in the CDR3. Trimming removed 5 bases from V and 6 bases from J; junction bases left unmatched: 15. CDR1 and CDR2 from the germline V gene are SGHTA and FQGNSA. The DNA for the CDR3 is TGTGCCAGCAGCCGTATCTCGCGGGGGACAGGGGAGGATGAAAAACTGTTTTTT. Translation: CASSRISRGTGEDEKLFF.

This clone was found a few times. V gene TRBV7-2 combines with J gene TRBJ2-6; 8 nucleotides align to TRBD1. V was pared by 3 bases and J by 0 bases, with 10 bases of the junction left unmatched. Germline values: CDR1 SGHTA, CDR2 FQGNSA. There are 19 residues in the CDR3. This chain's CDR3 is CASSLIPGQAFSGANVLTF. The CDR3 region has the DNA TGTGCCAGCAGCTTGATACCGGGACAGGCCTTCTCTGGGGCCAACGTCCTGACTTTC.

The chain recombines TRBV7-2 with TRBJ2-6, with 10 bases lining up with TRBD1. The CDR3 runs 17 residues. V shed 5 bases and J 4 bases; nucleotides not matched to a gene: 8. CDR1 is SGHTA and CDR2 is FQGNSA in the germline V gene. For the CDR3, the DNA is TGTGCCAGCAGCGTAGACAGGGGGCAGAGCGGGGCCAACGTCCTGACTTTC. Its protein product is CASSVDRGQSGANVLTF.

This chain joins TRBV10-1 and TRBJ2-5, with 7 bases that match TRBD2. This CDR3 has 13 residues. Germline lookup yields CDR1 WNHNN and CDR2 SYGVQD (reference sequence). Germline trimming cut 6 bases from V and 5 bases from J; bases unmatched to any gene: 6. The CDR3 spells CASSPAGRETQYF. The CDR3 DNA is TGCGCCAGCAGCCCAGCGGGAAGGGAGACCCAGTACTTC.

The chain links TRBV28 to TRBJ2-7, with TRBD1 identical over 9 bases. There are 14 residues in the CDR3. V gave up 2 bases and J gave up 3 bases; unmatched junction bases: 2. Germline-derived CDR1 and CDR2 are MDHEN and SYDVKM. CDR3 bases: TGTGCCAGCAGTTTAGAGGGACAGGGCTACGAGCAGTACTTC. Protein product: CASSLEGQGYEQYF.

The V gene is TRBV3-1 (or the pseudogene TRBV3-2), the J gene TRBJ1-1; D is undetermined. Per the germline V gene, CDR1 is LGHDT and CDR2 is YNNKEL (reference sequence). The CDR3 consists of 13 residues. Trimming took 1 base from V and 0 from J, leaving 3 bases between them. The CDR3 region is CASSQVMNTEAFF. In DNA form, the CDR3 reads TGTGCCAGCAGCCAAGTAATGAACACTGAAGCTTTCTTT.

V is TRBV5-1 and J is TRBJ1-3, with D perhaps TRBD1 (6 bases). Trimming removed 4 bases at V and 0 bases at J, with 14 bases between. The CDR3 is made up of 16 amino acids. Germline values: CDR1 SGHRS, CDR2 YFSETQ. The CDR3 DNA sequence: TGCGCCAGCAGCCCGTTGGACAGTCCCTCTGGAAACACCATATATTTT. Its translation is CASSPLDSPSGNTIYF.

This clone was counted a single time. For the CDR3, the DNA is TGTGCCAGCATTCAGGTCATCTCTGGAAACACCATATATTTT. Residues: CASIQVISGNTIYF. The chain employs TRBV6-5 and TRBJ1-3; D gene uncertain. Germline V gene lookup returns CDR1 MNHEY and CDR2 SVGAGI. This CDR3 is 14 amino acids long. The germline V and J ends were trimmed by 7 bases and 0 bases, with 10 bases remaining between them.

This clone was seen more than once but under ten times. Other DNA sequences in this sample translate to the same CDR3. V gene TRBV2 combines with J gene TRBJ1-3, with TRBD1 matching over 9 bases. Trimming at V came to 4 bases and at J to 2 bases, leaving 3 bases not matched to a gene. Germline loops: CDR1 SNHLY, CDR2 FYNNEI. CDR3 length: 15 residues. The CDR3 DNA is TGTGCCAGCAGTGGCACAGGGGGCCCTGGAAACACCATATATTTT. It translates to CASSGTGGPGNTIYF.

The genes are TRBV19 and TRBJ2-7; TRBD1 matches 9 bases. The CDR3 has 14 residues. The V and J ends lost 5 bases and 3 bases, in that order; junction bases with no gene match: 5. The germline gives CDR1 LNHDA, CDR2 SQIVND (reference sequence). The CDR3 region is CASSSQGAIYEQYF. The CDR3 bases are TGTGCCAGTAGTTCACAGGGGGCCATCTACGAGCAGTACTTC.

This rearrangement joins TRBV10-3 to TRBJ2-5, with D tentatively TRBD2 (6 bases). Germline V gene sequence: CDR1 ENHRY, CDR2 SYGVKD. This CDR3 contains 15 residues. V lost 3 bases and J lost 2, with 13 bases in between. The CDR3 reads CAISDNGGIQETQYF. DNA for the CDR3: TGTGCCATCAGTGATAATGGAGGGATACAAGAGACCCAGTACTTC.

This chain joins TRBV18 and TRBJ2-7; tentatively, D is TRBD1 (5 bases). CDR1 and CDR2 from the germline V gene are KGHSH and LQKENI. This CDR3 is 14 amino acids long. Trimming removed 2 bases from V and 4 bases from J, with 12 bases in between. The CDR3 here is CASSPSGKEYEQYF. The DNA of the CDR3 is TGTGCCAGCTCACCATCAGGGAAGGAGTACGAGCAGTACTTC.

The chain is built from TRBV4-3 and TRBJ2-3; D remains ambiguous. Germline V lookup: CDR1 LGHNA, CDR2 YSLEER. The V and J ends lost 4 bases and 6 bases respectively, with 11 bases between them. The CDR3 has 13 residues. The CDR3 spells CASSPQSLDTQYF. The CDR3, as DNA: TGCGCCAGCAGCCCCCAAAGCCTCGATACGCAGTATTTT.

V gene TRBV10-3 combines with J gene TRBJ2-3; 7 bases fit TRBD1. This CDR3 has 14 amino acids. The V gene's germline CDR1 is ENHRY and CDR2 SYGVKD. After removal of 4 bases from V and 2 bases from J, the junction contained 3 bases not matched to a gene. CDR3: CAISAGQDTDTQYF. CDR3 nucleotide sequence: TGTGCCATCAGTGCCGGACAGGACACAGATACGCAGTATTTT.